Included here is one T cell receptor beta chain sequence, with context. Its antigen is not identified. This record comes from a study of long-term antiretroviral therapy in people with HIV. Across the study: The earliest specimens came about a decade ahead of the 2015 immediate-ART recommendation.

With survey level as its setting, the immunoSEQ assay was v3.0. Using immunoSEQ multiplex PCR, the repertoire was profiled, and TCRdb retains in-frame clones only, with some absent. Of about 16,000 clones listed, under 85% are singletons. HIV-positive participants all received treatment in the United States. The V and J ends lost 2 bases and 2 bases respectively, with 15 bases between them. Germline CDR1 is SNHLY and CDR2 is FYNNEI. The CDR3 has 16 amino acids. Study-wide results and limits: Increased diversity was seen after ART, yet it remained lower than in transplant donor controls.

This TCR came from a woman aged 45-59 years with HIV. This chain links TRBV2 with TRBJ2-5, with D perhaps matching TRBD1 or TRBD2 (5 bases each). The material was unsorted PBMCs, obtained roughly 2.5 years before starting antiretroviral therapy. CDR3 sequence: CASSERDGTEQETQYF. The DNA for the CDR3 is TGTGCCAGCAGTGAAAGGGATGGGACGGAACAAGAGACCCAGTACTTC.